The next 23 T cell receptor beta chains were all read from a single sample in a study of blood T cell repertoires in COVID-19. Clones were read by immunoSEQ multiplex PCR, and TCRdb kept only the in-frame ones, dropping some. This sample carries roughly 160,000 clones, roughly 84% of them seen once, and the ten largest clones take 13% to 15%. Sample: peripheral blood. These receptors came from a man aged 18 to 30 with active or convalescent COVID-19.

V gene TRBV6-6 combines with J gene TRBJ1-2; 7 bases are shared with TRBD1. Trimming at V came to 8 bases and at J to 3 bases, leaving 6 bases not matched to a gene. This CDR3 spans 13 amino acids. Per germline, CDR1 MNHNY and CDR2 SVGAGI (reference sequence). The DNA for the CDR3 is TGTGCCAGCTCCGGACAGGATTACTATGGCTACACCTTC. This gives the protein CASSGQDYYGYTF.

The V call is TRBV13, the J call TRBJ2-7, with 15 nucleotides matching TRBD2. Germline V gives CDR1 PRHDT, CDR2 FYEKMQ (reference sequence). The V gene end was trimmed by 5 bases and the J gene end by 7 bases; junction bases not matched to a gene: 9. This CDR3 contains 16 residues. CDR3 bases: TGTGCCAGCAGCATTCGGACTAGCGGGAGGGGGGTTGAGCAGTACTTC. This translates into CASSIRTSGRGVEQYF. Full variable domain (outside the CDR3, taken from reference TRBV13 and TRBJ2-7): AAGVIQSPRHLIKEKRETATLKCYPIPRHDTVYWYQQGPGQDPQFLISFYEKMQSDKGSIPDRFSAQQFSDYHSELNMSSLELGDSALYFCASSIRTSGRGVEQYFGPGTRLTVT.

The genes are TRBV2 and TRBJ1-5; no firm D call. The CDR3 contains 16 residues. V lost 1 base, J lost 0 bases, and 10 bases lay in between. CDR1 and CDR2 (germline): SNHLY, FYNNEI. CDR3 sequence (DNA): TGTGCCAGCAGTGAAGTCACTTACTATAGCAATCAGCCCCAGCATTTT. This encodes CASSEVTYYSNQPQHF.

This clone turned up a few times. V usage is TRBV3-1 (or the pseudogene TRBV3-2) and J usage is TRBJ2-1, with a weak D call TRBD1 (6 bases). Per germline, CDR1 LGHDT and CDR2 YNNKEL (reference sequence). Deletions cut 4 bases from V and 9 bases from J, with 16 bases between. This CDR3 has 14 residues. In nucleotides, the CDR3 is TGTGCCAGCAGCCTCCTCTCACAGGGAAGTGAGCAGTTCTTC. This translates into CASSLLSQGSEQFF.

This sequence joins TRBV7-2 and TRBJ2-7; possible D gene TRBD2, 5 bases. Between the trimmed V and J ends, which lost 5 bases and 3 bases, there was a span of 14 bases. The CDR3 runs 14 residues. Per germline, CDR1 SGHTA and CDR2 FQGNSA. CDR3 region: CASSPGLSVYEQYF. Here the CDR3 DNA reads TGTGCCAGCAGCCCCGGACTGAGTGTCTACGAGCAGTACTTC.

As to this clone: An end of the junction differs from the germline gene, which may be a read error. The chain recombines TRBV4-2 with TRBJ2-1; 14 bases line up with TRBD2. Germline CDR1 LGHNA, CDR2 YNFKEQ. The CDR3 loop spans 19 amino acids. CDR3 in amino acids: CASSQDVTSGGAFYHEQFF. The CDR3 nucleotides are TGTGCCAGCAGCCAAGATGTGACTAGCGGGGGGGCGTTCTACCATGAGCAGTTCTTC.

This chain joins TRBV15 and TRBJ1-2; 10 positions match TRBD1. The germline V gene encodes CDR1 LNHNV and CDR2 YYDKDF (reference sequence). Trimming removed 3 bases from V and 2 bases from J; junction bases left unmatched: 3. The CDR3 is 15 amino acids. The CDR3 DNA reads TGTGCCACCAGCAGGGAGACAGGGGGCAACTATGGCTACACCTTC. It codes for CATSRETGGNYGYTF.

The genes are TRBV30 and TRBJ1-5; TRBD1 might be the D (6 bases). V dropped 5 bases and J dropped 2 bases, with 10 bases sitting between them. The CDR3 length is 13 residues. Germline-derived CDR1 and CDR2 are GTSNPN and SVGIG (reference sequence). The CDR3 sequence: CAWQGSGNQPQHF. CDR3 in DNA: TGTGCCTGGCAGGGGTCGGGCAATCAGCCCCAGCATTTT.

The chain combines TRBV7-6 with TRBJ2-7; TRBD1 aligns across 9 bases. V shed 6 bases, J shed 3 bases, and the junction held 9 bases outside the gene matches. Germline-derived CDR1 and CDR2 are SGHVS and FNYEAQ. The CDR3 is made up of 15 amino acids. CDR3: CASSPNPGQGYEQYF. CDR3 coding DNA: TGTGCCAGCAGTCCAAACCCGGGACAGGGCTACGAGCAGTACTTC.

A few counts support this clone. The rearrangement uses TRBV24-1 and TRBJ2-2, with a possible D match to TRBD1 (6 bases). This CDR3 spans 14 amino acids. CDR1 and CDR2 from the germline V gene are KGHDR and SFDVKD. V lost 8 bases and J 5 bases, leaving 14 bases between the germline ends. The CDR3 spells CATKGTRGTGELFF. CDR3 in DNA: TGTGCCACCAAAGGGACCAGGGGAACCGGGGAGCTGTTTTTT.

In DNA, the CDR3 is TGTGCCAGCAGCTTAGACAGGATAAACACTGAAGCTTTCTTT. Translating it yields CASSLDRINTEAFF. The chain couples TRBV7-2 to TRBJ1-1; TRBD1 is a possible D gene (5 bases). The germline CDR1 and CDR2 sequences are SGHTA and FQGNSA. This CDR3 is 14 amino acids long. The V gene lost 1 base and the J gene lost 2 bases, with 8 bases spanning the gap.

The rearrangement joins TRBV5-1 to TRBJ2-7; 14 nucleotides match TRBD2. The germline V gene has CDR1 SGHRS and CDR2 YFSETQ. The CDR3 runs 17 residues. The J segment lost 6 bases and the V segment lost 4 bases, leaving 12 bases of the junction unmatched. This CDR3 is CASSPAVGLAGDAEQYF. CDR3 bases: TGCGCCAGCAGCCCTGCGGTGGGACTAGCGGGAGATGCCGAGCAGTACTTC.

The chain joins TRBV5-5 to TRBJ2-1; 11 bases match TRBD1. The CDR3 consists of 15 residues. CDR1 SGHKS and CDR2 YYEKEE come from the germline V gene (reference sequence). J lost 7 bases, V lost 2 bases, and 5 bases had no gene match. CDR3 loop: CASSFYGTGGNEQFF. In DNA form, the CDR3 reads TGTGCCAGCAGCTTTTATGGGACAGGGGGTAATGAGCAGTTCTTC.

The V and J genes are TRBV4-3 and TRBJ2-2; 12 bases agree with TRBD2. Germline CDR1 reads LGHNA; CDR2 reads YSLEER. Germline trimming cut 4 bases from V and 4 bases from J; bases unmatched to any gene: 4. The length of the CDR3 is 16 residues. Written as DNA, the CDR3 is TGCGCCAGCAGCCCGCTAGCGGGAGGGGTCACCGGGGAGCTGTTTTTT. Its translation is CASSPLAGGVTGELFF.

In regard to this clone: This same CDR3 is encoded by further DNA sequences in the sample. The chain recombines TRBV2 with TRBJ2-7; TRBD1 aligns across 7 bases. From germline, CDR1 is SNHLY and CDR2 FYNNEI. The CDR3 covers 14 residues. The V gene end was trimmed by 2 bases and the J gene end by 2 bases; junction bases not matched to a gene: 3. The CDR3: CASSERQGAYEQYF. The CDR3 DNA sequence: TGTGCCAGCAGTGAACGGCAGGGGGCCTACGAGCAGTACTTC. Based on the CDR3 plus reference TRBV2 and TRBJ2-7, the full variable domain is EPEVTQTPSHQVTQMGQEVILRCVPISNHLYFYWYRQILGQKVEFLVSFYNNEISEKSEIFDDQFSVERPDGSNFTLKIRSTKLEDSAMYFCASSERQGAYEQYFGPGTRLTVT.

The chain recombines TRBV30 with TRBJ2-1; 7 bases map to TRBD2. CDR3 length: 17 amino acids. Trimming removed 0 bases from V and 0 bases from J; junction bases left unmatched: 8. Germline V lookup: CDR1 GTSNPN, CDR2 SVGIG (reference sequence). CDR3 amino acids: CAWSVRDGRLSYNEQFF. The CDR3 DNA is TGTGCCTGGAGTGTACGTGACGGGAGGCTCTCCTACAATGAGCAGTTCTTC.

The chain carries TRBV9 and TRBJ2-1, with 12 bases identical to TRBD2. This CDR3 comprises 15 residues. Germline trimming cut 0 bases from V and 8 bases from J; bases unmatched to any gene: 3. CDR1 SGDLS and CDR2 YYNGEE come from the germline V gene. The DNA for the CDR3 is TGTGCCAGCAGCGTAGCGCCTAGCGGGAGGGATGAGCAGTTCTTC. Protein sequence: CASSVAPSGRDEQFF.

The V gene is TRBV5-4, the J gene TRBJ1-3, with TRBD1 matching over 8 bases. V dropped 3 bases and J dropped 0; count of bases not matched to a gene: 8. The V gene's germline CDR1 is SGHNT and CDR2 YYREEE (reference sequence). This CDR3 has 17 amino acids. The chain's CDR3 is CASSSPGQAFSGNTIYF. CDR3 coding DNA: TGTGCCAGCAGCTCCCCGGGACAGGCGTTCTCTGGAAACACCATATATTTT.

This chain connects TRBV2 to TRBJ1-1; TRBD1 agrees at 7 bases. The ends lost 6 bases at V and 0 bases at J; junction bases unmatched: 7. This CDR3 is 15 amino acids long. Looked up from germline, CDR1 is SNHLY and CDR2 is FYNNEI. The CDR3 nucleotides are TGTGCCAGCAGGGCCCGACAGGGAATGAACACTGAAGCTTTCTTT. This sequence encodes CASRARQGMNTEAFF.

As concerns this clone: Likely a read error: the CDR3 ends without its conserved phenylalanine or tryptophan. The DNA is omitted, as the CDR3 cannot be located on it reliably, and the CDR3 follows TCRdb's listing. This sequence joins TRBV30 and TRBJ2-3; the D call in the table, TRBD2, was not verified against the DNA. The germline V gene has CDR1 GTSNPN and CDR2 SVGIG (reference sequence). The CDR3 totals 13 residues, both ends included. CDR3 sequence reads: CAWSPVSSGIHVL.

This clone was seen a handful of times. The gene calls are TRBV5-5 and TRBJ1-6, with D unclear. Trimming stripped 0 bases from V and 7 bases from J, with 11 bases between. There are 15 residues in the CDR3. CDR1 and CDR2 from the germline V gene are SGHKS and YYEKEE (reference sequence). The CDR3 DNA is TGTGCCAGCAGCTTGGAACCCACAGCAAATTCACCCCTCCACTTT. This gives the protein CASSLEPTANSPLHF.

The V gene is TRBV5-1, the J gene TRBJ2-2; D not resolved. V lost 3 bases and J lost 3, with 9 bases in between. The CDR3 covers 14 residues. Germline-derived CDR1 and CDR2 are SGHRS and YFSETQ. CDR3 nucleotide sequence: TGCGCCAGCAGCTCATCCCGGGACACCGGGGAGCTGTTTTTT. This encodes CASSSSRDTGELFF. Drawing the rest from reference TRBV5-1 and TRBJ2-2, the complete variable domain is KAGVTQTPRYLIKTRGQQVTLSCSPISGHRSVSWYQQTPGQGLQFLFEYFSETQRNKGNFPGRFSGRQFSNSRSEMNVSTLELGDSALYLCASSSSRDTGELFFGEGSRLTVL.

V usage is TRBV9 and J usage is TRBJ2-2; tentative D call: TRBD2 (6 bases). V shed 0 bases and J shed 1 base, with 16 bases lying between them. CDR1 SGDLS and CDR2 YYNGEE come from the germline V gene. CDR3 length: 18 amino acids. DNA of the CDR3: TGTGCCAGCAGCGTAGCCCCGGAGGGTAGCGGGAACACCGGGGAGCTGTTTTTT. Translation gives CASSVAPEGSGNTGELFF.